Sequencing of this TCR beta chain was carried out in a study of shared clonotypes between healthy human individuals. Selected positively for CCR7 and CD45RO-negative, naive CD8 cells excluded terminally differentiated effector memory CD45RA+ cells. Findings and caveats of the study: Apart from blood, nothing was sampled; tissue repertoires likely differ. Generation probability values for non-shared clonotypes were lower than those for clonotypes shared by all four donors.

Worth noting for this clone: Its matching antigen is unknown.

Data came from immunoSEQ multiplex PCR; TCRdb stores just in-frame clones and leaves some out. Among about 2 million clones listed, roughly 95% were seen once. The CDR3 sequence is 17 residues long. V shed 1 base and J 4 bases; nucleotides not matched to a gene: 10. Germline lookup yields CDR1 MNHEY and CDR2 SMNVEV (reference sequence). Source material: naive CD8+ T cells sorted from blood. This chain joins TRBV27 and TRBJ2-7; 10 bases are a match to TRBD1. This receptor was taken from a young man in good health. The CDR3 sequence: CASSLLGTGEGRYEQYF. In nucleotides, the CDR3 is TGTGCCAGCAGTTTATTAGGGACAGGGGAGGGTAGGTACGAGCAGTACTTC.